This TCR beta chain came from a study of blood T cell repertoires in COVID-19. Turning to the study itself: Samples taken during acute and convalescent COVID-19 were collected in the United States, Italy and Spain.

In the authors' workflow: The assay estimated nucleated cells by amplifying reference gene primers. Here immunoSEQ multiplex PCR was the method, and the copy in TCRdb shows in-frame clones only, minus some. The DNA gave D and trimming, while V, J and clone size come from that table. The data contain roughly 170,000 clones, approximately 86% of them singletons. Germline lookup yields CDR1 SNHLY and CDR2 FYNNEI. V was cut by 6 bases and J by 6 bases, with 8 bases left in between. The CDR3 is 12 residues long. The receptor's source is a man in his forties with active or convalescent COVID-19. Sequenced material: peripheral blood. The V gene is TRBV2, the J gene TRBJ1-4; no clear D gene. The CDR3 protein is CASRPLDEKLFF. Here the CDR3 DNA reads TGTGCCAGCAGGCCCCTAGATGAAAAACTGTTTTTT.